What follows are 8 T cell receptor beta chains derived from one specimen sequenced in a study of blood T cell repertoires in COVID-19. Data came from immunoSEQ multiplex PCR; TCRdb stores just in-frame clones and leaves some out. The table lists 51,000 or so clones, roughly nine tenths of them singletons. The sequenced sample consisted of peripheral blood. These TCRs come from a man older than 75 with active or convalescent COVID-19.

This clone showed up just once. The genes are TRBV1 and TRBJ2-7; TRBD1, the table's D call, lacks a check against the DNA. TRBV1 is a pseudogene locus. This CDR3 is built from 15 residues. CDR3 bases: TGCACCAGCAGCCAAGCGGGACAGGGGAATACCGAGCAGTACTTC. Translation: CTSSQAGQGNTEQYF.

The rearrangement links TRBV19 to TRBJ1-2, with D tentatively TRBD1 (5 bases). The germline CDR1 and CDR2 sequences are LNHDA and SQIVND (reference sequence). Trimming cost V 8 bases and J 4 bases, with 17 bases left between them. This CDR3 region has 14 residues. CDR3 sequence reads: CASERAGQAYGYTF. CDR3 sequence (DNA): TGTGCCAGTGAAAGGGCGGGGCAGGCCTATGGCTACACCTTC.

V gene TRBV19 combines with J gene TRBJ2-7; TRBD2 matches at 7 bases. V shed 7 bases and J 5 bases; nucleotides not matched to a gene: 5. The length of the CDR3 is 12 residues. Germline CDR1 reads LNHDA; CDR2 reads SQIVND (reference sequence). CDR3 residues: CASNGGSNEQYF. The CDR3 bases are TGTGCCAGTAACGGCGGGAGTAACGAGCAGTACTTC.

The V gene is TRBV27, the J gene TRBJ2-3; 8 positions match TRBD1. V was clipped by 2 bases and J by 5 bases; unmatched bases: 18. The CDR3 sequence is 19 residues long. The germline gives CDR1 MNHEY, CDR2 SMNVEV (reference sequence). The CDR3 DNA follows: TGTGCCAGCAGTTTAAAACCGGCAGGGGGCTTTGATACTAGAGATACGCAGTATTTT. This gives the protein CASSLKPAGGFDTRDTQYF.

The rearrangement uses TRBV30 and TRBJ2-7, with 10 bases that match TRBD1. The CDR3 totals 16 residues. The germline V gene encodes CDR1 GTSNPN and CDR2 SVGIG (reference sequence). V trimming: 7 bases; J trimming: 1 base; junction bases outside the gene matches: 13. The chain's CDR3 is CAFDVSPGQGSYEQYF. The CDR3 DNA sequence: TGTGCCTTCGATGTTTCGCCGGGACAGGGGTCCTACGAGCAGTACTTC. Using reference TRBV30 and TRBJ2-7 for the parts outside the CDR3, the full variable domain is SQTIHQWPATLVQPVGSPLSLECTVEGTSNPNLYWYRQAAGRGLQLLFYSVGIGQISSEVPQNLSASRPQDRQFILSSKKLLLSDSGFYLCAFDVSPGQGSYEQYFGPGTRLTVT.

The CDR3 is CASSPQVFPQDIQYF. CDR3 DNA: TGTGCCAGCAGCCCCCAGGTATTTCCCCAGGACATTCAGTACTTC. V gene TRBV28 combines with J gene TRBJ2-4; D is unclear. V lost 6 bases, J lost 8 bases, and 20 bases lay in between. CDR1 is MDHEN and CDR2 is SYDVKM in the germline V gene. This CDR3 is 15 amino acids long.

The chain couples TRBV12-3 or TRBV12-4 to TRBJ2-7, with TRBD2 matching 8 bases. The length of the CDR3 is 12 residues. V lost 3 bases, J lost 11 bases, and 6 bases stayed unmatched. CDR3 in amino acids: CASSFGTSREYF. DNA of the CDR3: TGTGCCAGCAGTTTCGGGACTAGTAGGGAGTACTTC.

The rearrangement uses TRBV5-1 and TRBJ1-3; a possible D gene is TRBD1 (5 bases). Between the trimmed V and J ends, which lost 4 bases and 0 bases, there was a span of 11 bases. The CDR3 extends over 15 amino acids. CDR1 and CDR2 from the germline V gene are SGHRS and YFSETQ. The CDR3 here is CASSLAGTSGNTIYF. CDR3 in DNA: TGCGCCAGCAGCCTTGCGGGGACCTCTGGAAACACCATATATTTT.